This entry features one TCR beta chain sequence. TCRdb re-called the 5' RACE reads with MiXCR, one entry per CDR3 protein. The sample contains about 140,000 distinct CDR3 sequences, 11% to 15% of which appear only once. The V and J ends lost 3 bases and 6 bases respectively, with 10 bases between them. Per germline, CDR1 SQVTM and CDR2 ANQGSEA. The CDR3 has 12 amino acids. The sample is drawn from a study of T-cell memory formation after mild COVID-19. This receptor was identified in an adult woman who had mild COVID-19 (a few samples of this study predate the infection). Cell type and time point are not known. The sequenced sample consisted of PBMCs or a T cell subset sorted from them (not recorded which). This chain links TRBV29-1 with TRBJ2-3; D is ambiguous. CDR3: CSVDHPRDTQYF. For the CDR3, the DNA is TGCAGCGTTGACCATCCGCGGGATACGCAGTATTTT.